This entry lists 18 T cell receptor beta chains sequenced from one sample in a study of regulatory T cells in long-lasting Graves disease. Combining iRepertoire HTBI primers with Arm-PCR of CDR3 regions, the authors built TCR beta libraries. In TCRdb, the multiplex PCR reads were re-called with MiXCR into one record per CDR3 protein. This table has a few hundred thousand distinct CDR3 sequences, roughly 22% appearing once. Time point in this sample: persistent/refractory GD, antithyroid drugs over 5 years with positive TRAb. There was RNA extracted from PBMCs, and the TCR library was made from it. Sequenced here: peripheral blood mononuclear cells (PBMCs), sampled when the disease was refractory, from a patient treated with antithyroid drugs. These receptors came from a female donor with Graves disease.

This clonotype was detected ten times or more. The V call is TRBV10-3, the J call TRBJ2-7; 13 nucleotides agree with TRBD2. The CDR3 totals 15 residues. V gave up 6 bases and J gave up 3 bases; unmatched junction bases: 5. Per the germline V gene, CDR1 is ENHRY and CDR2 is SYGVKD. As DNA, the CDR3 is TGTGCCATCAGAACAGGGACTAGCGGGAACTACGAGCAGTACTTC. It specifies CAIRTGTSGNYEQYF.

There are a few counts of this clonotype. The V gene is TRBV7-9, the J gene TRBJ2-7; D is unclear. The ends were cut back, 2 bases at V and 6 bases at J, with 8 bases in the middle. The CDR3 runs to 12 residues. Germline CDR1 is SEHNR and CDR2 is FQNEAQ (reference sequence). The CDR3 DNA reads TGTGCCAGCAGCTTAAGTGCGGCCGAGCAGTACTTC. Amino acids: CASSLSAAEQYF.

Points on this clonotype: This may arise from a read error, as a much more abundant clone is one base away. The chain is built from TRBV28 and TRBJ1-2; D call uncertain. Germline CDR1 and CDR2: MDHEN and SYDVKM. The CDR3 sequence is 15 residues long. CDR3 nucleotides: TGTGCCAGCAATTTATGGGAGGATCGTAACTATGGCTACACCTTC. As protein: CASNLWEDRNYGYTF.

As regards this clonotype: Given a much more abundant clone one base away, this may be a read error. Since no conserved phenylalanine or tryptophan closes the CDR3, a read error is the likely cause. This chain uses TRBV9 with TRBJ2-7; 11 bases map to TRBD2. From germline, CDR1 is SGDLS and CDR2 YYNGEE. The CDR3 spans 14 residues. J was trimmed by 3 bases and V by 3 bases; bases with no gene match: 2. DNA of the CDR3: TGTGCCAGCAGCGCCGGGACTAGCGGCTACGAGCAGTACCTC. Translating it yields CASSAGTSGYEQYL.

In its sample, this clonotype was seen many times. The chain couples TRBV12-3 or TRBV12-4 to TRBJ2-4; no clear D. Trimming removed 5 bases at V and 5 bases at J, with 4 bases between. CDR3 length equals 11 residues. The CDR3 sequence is CASSEQNIQYF. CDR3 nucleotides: TGTGCCAGCAGTGAACAAAACATTCAGTACTTC.

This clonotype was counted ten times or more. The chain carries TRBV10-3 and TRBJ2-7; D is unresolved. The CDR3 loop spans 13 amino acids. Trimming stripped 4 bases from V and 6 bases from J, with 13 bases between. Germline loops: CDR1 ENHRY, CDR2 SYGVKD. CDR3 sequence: CAISGRAPGEQYF. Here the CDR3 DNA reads TGTGCCATCAGTGGACGGGCCCCGGGCGAGCAGTACTTC.

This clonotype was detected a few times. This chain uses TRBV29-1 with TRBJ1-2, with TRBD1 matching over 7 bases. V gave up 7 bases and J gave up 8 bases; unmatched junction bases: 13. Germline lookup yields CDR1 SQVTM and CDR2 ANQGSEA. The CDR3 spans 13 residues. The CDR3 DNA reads TGCAGCGCAGGAGACAGGGCGGGCGAAGGCTACACCTTC. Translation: CSAGDRAGEGYTF. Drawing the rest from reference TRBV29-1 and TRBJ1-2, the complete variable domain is SAVISQKPSRDICQRGTSLTIQCQVDSQVTMMFWYRQQPGQSLTLIATANQGSEATYESGFVIDKFPISRPNLTFSTLTVSNMSPEDSSIYLCSAGDRAGEGYTFGSGTRLTVV.

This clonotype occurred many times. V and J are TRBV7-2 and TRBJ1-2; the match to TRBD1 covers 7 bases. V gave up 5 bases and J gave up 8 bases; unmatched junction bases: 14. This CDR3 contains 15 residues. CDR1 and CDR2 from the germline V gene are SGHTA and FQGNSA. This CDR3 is CASSQPGRGLGGYTF. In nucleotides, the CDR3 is TGTGCCAGCAGCCAACCGGGGAGGGGGCTAGGCGGCTACACCTTC. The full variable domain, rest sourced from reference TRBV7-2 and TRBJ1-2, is GAGVSQSPSNKVTEKGKDVELRCDPISGHTALYWYRQSLGQGLEFLIYFQGNSAPDKSGLPSDRFSAERTGGSVSTLTIQRTQQEDSAVYLCASSQPGRGLGGYTFGSGTRLTVV.

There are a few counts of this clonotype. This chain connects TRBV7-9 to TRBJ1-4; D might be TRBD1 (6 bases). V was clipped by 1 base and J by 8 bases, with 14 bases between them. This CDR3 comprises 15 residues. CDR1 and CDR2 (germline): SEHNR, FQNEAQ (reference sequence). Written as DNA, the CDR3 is TGTGCCAGCAGCTTAGAAGGCAGGGGATCAGAAAAACTGTTTTTT. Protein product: CASSLEGRGSEKLFF.

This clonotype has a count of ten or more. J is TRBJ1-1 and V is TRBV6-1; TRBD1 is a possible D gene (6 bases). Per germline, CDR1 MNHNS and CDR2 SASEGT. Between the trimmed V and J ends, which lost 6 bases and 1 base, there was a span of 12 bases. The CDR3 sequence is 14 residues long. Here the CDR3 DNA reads TGTGCCAGCAGGGGGGCCAAGAAGAACACTGAAGCTTTCTTT. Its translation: CASRGAKKNTEAFF.

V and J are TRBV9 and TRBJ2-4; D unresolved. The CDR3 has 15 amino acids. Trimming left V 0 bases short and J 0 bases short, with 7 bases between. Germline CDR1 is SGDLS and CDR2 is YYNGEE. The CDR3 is CASSVGWSAKNIQYF. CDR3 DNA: TGTGCCAGCAGCGTAGGGTGGTCAGCCAAAAACATTCAGTACTTC.

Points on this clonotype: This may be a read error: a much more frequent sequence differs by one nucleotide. The DNA for the CDR3 is TGCAGTGCTAGGGACAGCCCCTACAAGCAGTACTTC. The encoded protein is CSARDSPYKQYF. The J gene is TRBJ2-7, the V gene TRBV20-1; perhaps TRBD1 as D (6 bases). Germline V gives CDR1 DFQATT, CDR2 SNEGSKA (reference sequence). The CDR3 length is 12 residues.

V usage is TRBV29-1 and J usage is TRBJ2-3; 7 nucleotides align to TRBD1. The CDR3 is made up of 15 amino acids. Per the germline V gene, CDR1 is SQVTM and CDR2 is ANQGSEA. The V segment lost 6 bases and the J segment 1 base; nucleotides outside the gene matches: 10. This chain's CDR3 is CSVTPTTGRTDTQYF. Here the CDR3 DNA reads TGCAGCGTCACCCCAACGACAGGGCGCACAGATACGCAGTATTTT.

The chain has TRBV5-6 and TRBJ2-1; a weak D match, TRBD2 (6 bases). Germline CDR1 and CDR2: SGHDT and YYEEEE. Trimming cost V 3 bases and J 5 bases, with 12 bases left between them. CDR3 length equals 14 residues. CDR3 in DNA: TGTGCCAGCAGCTGGGGGACTGTAAACAATGAGCAGTTCTTC. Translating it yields CASSWGTVNNEQFF.

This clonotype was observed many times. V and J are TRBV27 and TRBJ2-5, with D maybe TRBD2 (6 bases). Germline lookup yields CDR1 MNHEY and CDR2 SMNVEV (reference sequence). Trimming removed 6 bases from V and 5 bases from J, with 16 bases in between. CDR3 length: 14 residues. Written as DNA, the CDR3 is TGTGCCAGCAGCAGACTAGATGGGGTTGAGACCCAGTACTTC. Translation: CASSRLDGVETQYF.

The CDR3 sequence: CASSLSTTGASETQYF. The CDR3 DNA follows: TGCGCCAGCAGCCTATCAACGACAGGGGCTTCAGAGACCCAGTACTTC. The genes are TRBV4-1 and TRBJ2-5, with 8 bases matching TRBD1. Trimming took 4 bases from V and 4 from J; bases not matched to a gene: 11. CDR1 is MGHRA and CDR2 is YSYEKL in the germline V gene. The CDR3 is 16 residues long.

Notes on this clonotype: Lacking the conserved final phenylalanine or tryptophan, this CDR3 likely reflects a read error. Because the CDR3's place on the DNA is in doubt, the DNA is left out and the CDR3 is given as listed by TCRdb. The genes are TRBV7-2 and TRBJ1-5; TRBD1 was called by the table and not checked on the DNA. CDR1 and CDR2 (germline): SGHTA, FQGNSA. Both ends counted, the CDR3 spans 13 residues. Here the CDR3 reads CASSLGENQPQHL.

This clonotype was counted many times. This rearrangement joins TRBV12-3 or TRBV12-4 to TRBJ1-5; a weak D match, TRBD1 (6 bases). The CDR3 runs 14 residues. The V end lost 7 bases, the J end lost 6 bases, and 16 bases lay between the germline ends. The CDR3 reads CASNSGGWPQPQHF. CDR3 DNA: TGTGCCAGCAATAGTGGGGGCTGGCCTCAGCCCCAGCATTTT.